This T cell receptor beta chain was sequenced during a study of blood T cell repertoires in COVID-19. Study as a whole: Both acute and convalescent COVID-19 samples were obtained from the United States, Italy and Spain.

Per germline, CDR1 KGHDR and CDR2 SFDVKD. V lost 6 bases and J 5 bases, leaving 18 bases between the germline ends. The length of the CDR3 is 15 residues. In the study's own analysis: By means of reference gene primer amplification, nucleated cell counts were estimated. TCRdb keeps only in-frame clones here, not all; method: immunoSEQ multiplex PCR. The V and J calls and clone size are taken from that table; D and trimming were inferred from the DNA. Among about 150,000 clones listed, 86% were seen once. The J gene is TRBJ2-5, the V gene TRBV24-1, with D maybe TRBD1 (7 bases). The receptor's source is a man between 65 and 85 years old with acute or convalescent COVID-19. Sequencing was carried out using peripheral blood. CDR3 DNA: TGTGCCACCAGTTCGCCCGCGGGGACAGCGGAGACCCAGTACTTC. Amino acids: CATSSPAGTAETQYF.